This T cell receptor (beta chain) was identified during a study of TIL therapy for anti-PD-1-resistant metastatic lung cancer. The CDR3 is 14 residues long. CDR1 and CDR2 (germline): SNHLY, FYNNEI. The V end lost 5 bases, the J end lost 2 bases, and 13 bases lay between the germline ends. The libraries were made with immunoSEQ v3. Data came from immunoSEQ multiplex PCR; TCRdb stores just in-frame clones and leaves some out. The sample includes roughly 46,000 clones, 70% to 90% of them seen just once. Time point: pre-treatment sample, taken before nivolumab and TIL therapy. The gene calls are TRBV2 and TRBJ2-7, with a tentative D call TRBD1 (5 bases). The sequencing here drew on blood, taken at baseline. The TCR originated in a person aged 25 to 85 with non-small cell lung cancer. The CDR3: CASSSRVAAYEQYF. CDR3 nucleotides: TGTGCCAGCAGTTCCAGGGTTGCGGCCTACGAGCAGTACTTC.